This T cell receptor (beta chain) was captured by sequencing in a study of CD8+ T cells in alopecia areata. At the level of the study: The protocol delivered tofacitinib for 6 to 18 months, then withdrew it for 6 months.

Germline loops: CDR1 MGHRA, CDR2 YSYEKL. The CDR3 consists of 16 residues. The junction had 4 bases not matched to a gene; V was cut back by 2 bases and J by 1 base. RNA was isolated and reverse transcribed to cDNA, the sequencing template. Produced via immunoSEQ multiplex PCR; TCRdb's table is partial and in-frame only. The table lists some 180,000 clones, approximately 51% of them singletons. Treatment denoted: oral pan-JAK inhibitor, 5-10 mg twice daily. The specimen was CD8+ T cells sorted from blood, collected around week 54, from a patient treated with tofacitinib. This receptor was obtained from a human donor with alopecia areata. The chain joins TRBV4-1 to TRBJ1-1; 10 bases are shared with TRBD1. CDR3 protein: CASSQSRQGANTEAFF. The CDR3 DNA sequence: TGCGCCAGCAGCCAATCTCGACAGGGGGCGAACACTGAAGCTTTCTTT.